Following are 9 T cell receptor beta chains from one sample sequenced in a study of blood T cell repertoires in COVID-19. The method was immunoSEQ multiplex PCR; TCRdb's version includes in-frame clones alone and lacks a portion of them. The sample includes 90,000 to 100,000 clones, approximately 85% of them seen just once. The specimen was peripheral blood. Receptors were obtained from a human donor in a cohort sampled during active COVID-19.

The rearrangement uses TRBV11-1 and TRBJ2-1, with 7 nucleotides matching TRBD2. Germline V gene lookup returns CDR1 SGHAT and CDR2 FQDESV (reference sequence). The V gene end was trimmed by 1 base and the J gene end by 7 bases; junction bases not matched to a gene: 10. The CDR3 covers 16 residues. DNA for the CDR3: TGTGCCAGCAGCTTAGTTGCAGGGAGGGGTAGGAATGAGCAGTTCTTC. Translated, it gives CASSLVAGRGRNEQFF. The full variable domain, rest sourced from reference TRBV11-1 and TRBJ2-1, is EAEVAQSPRYKITEKSQAVAFWCDPISGHATLYWYRQILGQGPELLVQFQDESVVDDSQLPKDRFSAERLKGVDSTLKIQPAELGDSAMYLCASSLVAGRGRNEQFFGPGTRLTVL.

The V call is TRBV7-8, the J call TRBJ1-2, with D hard to call. This CDR3 comprises 12 residues. Germline assignment: CDR1 SGHVS and CDR2 FQNEAQ. Trimming stripped 1 base from V and 7 bases from J, with 7 bases between. The CDR3, as DNA: TGTGCCAGCAGCTTAGTTCTCGGTGGCTACACCTTC. This translates into CASSLVLGGYTF.

The chain uses TRBV5-8 and TRBJ2-5; the match to TRBD2 covers 9 bases. The germline CDR1 and CDR2 sequences are SGHTS and YDEGEE. Trimming at V came to 0 bases and at J to 4 bases, leaving 13 bases not matched to a gene. This CDR3 is 18 amino acids long. CDR3 sequence (DNA): TGTGCCAGCAGCTTGGCCCGTCAGGCGGGAGGGCTTGCAGAGACCCAGTACTTC. Protein product: CASSLARQAGGLAETQYF.

The chain uses TRBV7-3 and TRBJ2-7; weak D call: TRBD2 (6 bases). CDR1 is SGHTA, CDR2 FQGTGA, per germline. Between the trimmed V and J ends, which lost 5 bases and 4 bases, there was a span of 18 bases. The CDR3 has 15 residues. CDR3 sequence reads: CASSPEPGLPYEQYF. In DNA form, the CDR3 reads TGTGCCAGCAGCCCGGAACCGGGACTGCCATACGAGCAGTACTTC.

This chain joins TRBV7-9 and TRBJ1-2; D is undetermined. The CDR3 runs to 13 residues. Trimming pared 1 base from V and 8 bases from J, leaving 11 bases between. Germline lookup yields CDR1 SEHNR and CDR2 FQNEAQ (reference sequence). The CDR3 reads CASSLERGYGYTF. CDR3 bases: TGTGCCAGCAGCTTAGAGCGGGGATACGGCTACACCTTC.

This chain links TRBV29-1 with TRBJ2-7; TRBD1 agrees at 7 bases. This CDR3 region has 14 residues. The junction had 6 bases not matched to a gene; V was cut back by 4 bases and J by 0 bases. The germline CDR1 and CDR2 sequences are SQVTM and ANQGSEA. The DNA of the CDR3 is TGCAGCGTTGGGGAACCAGGGGGCTCCTACGAGCAGTACTTC. Translating gives CSVGEPGGSYEQYF.

This clone was recorded only once. The chain joins TRBV5-4 to TRBJ2-5; weak D call: TRBD1 (7 bases). Germline CDR1 SGHNT, CDR2 YYREEE (reference sequence). This CDR3 has 14 residues. V was cut by 1 base and J by 6 bases, with 13 bases left in between. CDR3 nucleotides: TGTGCCAGCAGCTTGAGGCAGGGGGGCCAGACCCAGTACTTC. As protein: CASSLRQGGQTQYF.

This chain uses TRBV9 with TRBJ2-3, with 11 bases aligning to TRBD2. Trimming removed 4 bases from V and 0 bases from J; junction bases left unmatched: 4. Germline CDR1 and CDR2: SGDLS and YYNGEE. The CDR3 extends over 16 amino acids. CDR3 sequence: CASSYGLAGSTDTQYF. The CDR3 DNA sequence: TGTGCCAGCAGCTACGGACTAGCGGGTAGCACAGATACGCAGTATTTT.

This chain joins TRBV28 and TRBJ1-1; D is possibly TRBD1 (6 bases). CDR3 length: 14 amino acids. Trimming took off 1 base at V and 8 bases at J, with 14 bases between the two ends. The germline V gene encodes CDR1 MDHEN and CDR2 SYDVKM. In nucleotides, the CDR3 is TGTGCCAGCAGTTTATATTCGGGGGGCAGGGAAGCTTTCTTT. Protein sequence: CASSLYSGGREAFF.